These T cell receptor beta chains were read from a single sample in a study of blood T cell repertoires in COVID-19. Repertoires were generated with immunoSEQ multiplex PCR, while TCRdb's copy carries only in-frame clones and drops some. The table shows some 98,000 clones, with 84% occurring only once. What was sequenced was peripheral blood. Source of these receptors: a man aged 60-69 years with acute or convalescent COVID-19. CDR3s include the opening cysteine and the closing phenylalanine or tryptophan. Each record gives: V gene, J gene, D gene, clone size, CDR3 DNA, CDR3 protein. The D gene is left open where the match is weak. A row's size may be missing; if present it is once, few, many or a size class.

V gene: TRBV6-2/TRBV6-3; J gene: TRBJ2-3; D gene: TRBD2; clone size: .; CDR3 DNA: TGTGCCAGCAGTTACTCCGCGGAGTGGGTAGCGGGGGGTATGGGCACAGATACGCAGTATTTT; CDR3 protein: CASSYSAEWVAGGMGTDTQYF
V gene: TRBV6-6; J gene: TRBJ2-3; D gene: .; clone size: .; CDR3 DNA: TGTGCCAGCAGTTTCGCTACTGTCACAGATACGCAGTATTTT; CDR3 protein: CASSFATVTDTQYF
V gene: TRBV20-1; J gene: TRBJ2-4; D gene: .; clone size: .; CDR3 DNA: TGCAGTGCTAGTAGACAACGGAGGAACATTCAGTACTTC; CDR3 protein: CSASRQRRNIQYF
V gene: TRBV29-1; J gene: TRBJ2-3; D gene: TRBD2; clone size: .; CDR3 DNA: TGCAGCGTTGAAGGCCTAGCGGGGAGGGGTGGCACAGATACGCAGTATTTT; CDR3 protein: CSVEGLAGRGGTDTQYF
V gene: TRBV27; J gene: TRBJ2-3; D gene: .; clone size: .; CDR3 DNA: TGTGCCAGCAGTTACTGGGATACGCAGTATTTT; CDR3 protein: CASSYWDTQYF
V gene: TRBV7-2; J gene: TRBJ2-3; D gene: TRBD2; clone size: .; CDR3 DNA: TGTGCCAGCAGCTTCGTGTCTAGCGGGGTGCAAAATACGCAGTATTTT; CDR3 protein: CASSFVSSGVQNTQYF
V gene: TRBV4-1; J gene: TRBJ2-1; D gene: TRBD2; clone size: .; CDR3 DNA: TGCGCCAGCAGCCAAGATTCGGGGGGGGCTTACAATGAGCAGTTCTTC; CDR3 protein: CASSQDSGGAYNEQFF
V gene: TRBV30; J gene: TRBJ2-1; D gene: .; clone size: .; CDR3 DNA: TGTGCCTGGGATCTTAGTTACAATGAGCAGTTCTTC; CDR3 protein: CAWDLSYNEQFF
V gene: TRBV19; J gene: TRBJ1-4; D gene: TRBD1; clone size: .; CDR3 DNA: TGTGCCAGTAGTGCCGGGACAGTAAATGAAAAACTGTTTTTT; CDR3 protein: CASSAGTVNEKLFF
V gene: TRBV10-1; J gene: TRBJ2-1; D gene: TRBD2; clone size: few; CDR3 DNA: TGCGCCAGCCGACCGGGACTAGCGGGACTTTACAATGAGCAGTTCTTC; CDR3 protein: CASRPGLAGLYNEQFF
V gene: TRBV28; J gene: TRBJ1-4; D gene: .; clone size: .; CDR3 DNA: TGTGCCAGCAGCGCAGGGAAAGAAAAACTGTTTTTT; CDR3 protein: CASSAGKEKLFF
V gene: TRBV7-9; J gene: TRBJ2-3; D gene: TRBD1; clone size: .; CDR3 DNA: TGTGCCAGCAGCCCGCGGACAGGGAGCACAGATACGCAGTATTTT; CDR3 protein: CASSPRTGSTDTQYF
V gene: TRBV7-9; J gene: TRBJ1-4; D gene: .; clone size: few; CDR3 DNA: TGTGCCAGCAGCTTAGAGGGGTTGACTAATGAAAAACTGTTTTTT; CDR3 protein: CASSLEGLTNEKLFF
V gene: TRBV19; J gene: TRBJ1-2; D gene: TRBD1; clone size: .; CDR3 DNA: TGTGCCGCTAGGGGACAGCGTTACTATGGCTACACCTTC; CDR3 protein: CAARGQRYYGYTF
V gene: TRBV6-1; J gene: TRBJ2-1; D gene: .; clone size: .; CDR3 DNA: TGTGCCAGCACCATGACAGTCTACAATGAGCAGTTCTTC; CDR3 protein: CASTMTVYNEQFF
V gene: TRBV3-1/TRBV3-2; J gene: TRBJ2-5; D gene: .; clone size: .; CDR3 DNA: TGTGCCAGCAGCCTTCGCGGTGCGGGCCAGTACTTC; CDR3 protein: CASSLRGAGQYF
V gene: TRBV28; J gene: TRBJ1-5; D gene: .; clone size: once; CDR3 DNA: TGTGCCAGCAGGGGCGGGGGTAGCAATCAGCCCCAGCATTTT; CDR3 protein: CASRGGGSNQPQHF
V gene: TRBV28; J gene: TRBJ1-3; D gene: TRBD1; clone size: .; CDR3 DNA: TGTGCCAGCAGTTTATACCCCGACAGGGCAAACACCATATATTTT; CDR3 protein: CASSLYPDRANTIYF
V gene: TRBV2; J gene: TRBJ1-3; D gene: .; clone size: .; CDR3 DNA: TGTGCCAGCAGACGAGTACAGGGATCTGGAAACACCATATATTTT; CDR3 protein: CASRRVQGSGNTIYF
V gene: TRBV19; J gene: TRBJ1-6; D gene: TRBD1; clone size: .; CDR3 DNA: TGTGCCAGTAGTGCTTCGGGGACAGGGAACAATTCACCCCTCCACTTT; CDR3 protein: CASSASGTGNNSPLHF
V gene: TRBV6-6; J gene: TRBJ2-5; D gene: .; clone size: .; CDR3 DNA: TGTGCCAGCAGCCCGGCAAAACGAGGGGAGACCCAGTACTTC; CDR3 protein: CASSPAKRGETQYF
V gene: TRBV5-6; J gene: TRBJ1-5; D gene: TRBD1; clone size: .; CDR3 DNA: TGTGCCAGCAGCTTACTTACAGGGGGGGGCAATCAGCCCCAGCATTTT; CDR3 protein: CASSLLTGGGNQPQHF
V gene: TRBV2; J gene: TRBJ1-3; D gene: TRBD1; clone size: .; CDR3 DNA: TGTGCCAGCAGCCAAGGGACAGGGGGCTCTGGAAACACCATATATTTT; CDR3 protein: CASSQGTGGSGNTIYF
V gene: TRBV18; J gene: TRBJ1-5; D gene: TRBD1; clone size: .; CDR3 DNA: TGTGCCAGCTCCAAGGGGACAGGGGGAAATCAGCCCCAGCATTTT; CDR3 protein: CASSKGTGGNQPQHF
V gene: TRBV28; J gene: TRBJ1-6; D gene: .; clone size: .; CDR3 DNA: TGTGCCAGCAACGGGTTTAAGTCACCCCTCCACTTT; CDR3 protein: CASNGFKSPLHF
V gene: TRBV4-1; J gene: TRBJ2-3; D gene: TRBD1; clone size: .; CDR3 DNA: TGCGCCAGCAGCCAAGGACAGGGGATCGGAGATACGCAGTATTTT; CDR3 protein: CASSQGQGIGDTQYF